Described below is a single T cell receptor (beta chain) sequence and its context. Its cognate antigen is unknown. CDR3 length: 15 amino acids. The germline CDR1 and CDR2 sequences are SGHAT and FQNNGV. V dropped 4 bases and J dropped 4; count of bases not matched to a gene: 5. Here immunoSEQ multiplex PCR was the method, and the copy in TCRdb shows in-frame clones only, minus some. In the table there are 35,000 or so clones, under 90% of which are singletons. This sample was taken from a study of monozygotic twins with cystic fibrosis. Study at large: With approximately 15 PCR cycles, barcoded libraries came from around 2.9 micrograms of fragmented DNA.

Study-level points and caveats: In this small cohort, shared CDR3 numbers showed no association with age, concordance or disease severity. Clonality was generally low (median around 0.009), higher in the most severe patients. Monozygotic CF twin pairs shared significantly more nucleotide-identical clonotypes than unrelated CF individuals did.

The chain combines TRBV11-2 with TRBJ2-1, with 9 bases fitting TRBD1. This clonotype was obtained from a girl aged 2-10 years with cystic fibrosis. What was sequenced was blood. The CDR3 region is CASSSGTGSYNEQFF. CDR3 nucleotide sequence: TGTGCCAGCAGCTCAGGGACAGGGTCTTACAATGAGCAGTTCTTC.